Following are 4 T cell receptor beta chains from one sample sequenced in a study of blood T cell repertoires in COVID-19. Clones were read by immunoSEQ multiplex PCR, and TCRdb kept only the in-frame ones, dropping some. This sample has around 230,000 clones, with about 87% found just once. The sample taken for sequencing was PBMCs or T cells enriched from blood (not recorded which). These receptors all come from a man between 18 and 35 years old with acute COVID-19.

V and J are TRBV21-1 and TRBJ1-6; the table gives TRBD1 as D, unverified against the DNA. TRBV21-1 is reported as a pseudogene. The CDR3 consists of 17 residues. The CDR3 DNA is TGTGCCAGCAGCACCCGTTGCAGGGGTGCCTATAATTCACCCCTCCACTTT. Translation: CASSTRCRGAYNSPLHF.

CDR3 region: CASSEGGGRGFQETQYF. The DNA for the CDR3 is TGTGCCAGCAGTGAAGGAGGGGGCAGGGGATTCCAAGAGACCCAGTACTTC. The chain is built from TRBV6-1 and TRBJ2-5; 7 nucleotides align to TRBD1. CDR3 length: 17 amino acids. V gave up 1 base and J gave up 1 base; unmatched junction bases: 9. Germline loops: CDR1 MNHNS, CDR2 SASEGT.

This sequence joins TRBV7-9 and TRBJ1-2; tentatively, D is TRBD1 (6 bases). The germline CDR1 and CDR2 sequences are SEHNR and FQNEAQ (reference sequence). V was cut by 5 bases and J by 0 bases, with 16 bases left in between. This CDR3 is 16 amino acids long. The CDR3 is CASSGTKQGSNYGYTF. In DNA form, the CDR3 reads TGTGCCAGCAGCGGTACCAAACAGGGCTCTAACTATGGCTACACCTTC.

The V and J genes are TRBV12-5 and TRBJ2-1; 9 positions agree with TRBD1. Trimming removed 9 bases from V and 4 bases from J; junction bases left unmatched: 7. CDR3 size: 14 residues. Germline values: CDR1 LGHNT, CDR2 FRNRAP. The CDR3 sequence: CASRGQGDYNEQFF. The CDR3 nucleotides are TGTGCTAGCCGGGGACAGGGAGATTACAATGAGCAGTTCTTC.